Sequencing of this T cell receptor (beta chain) was carried out in a study of a mutant IDH1 vaccine in newly diagnosed glioma. Study as a whole: In weeks 1, 3, 5, 7, 11, 15, 19 and 23, patients were immunized, eight times in all. Initiation of the vaccine course occurred 4-6 weeks after radiotherapy alone, or alongside temozolomide cycles.

A word on this clone: What it binds is not known.

V was pared by 3 bases and J by 8 bases, with 6 bases of the junction left unmatched. CDR1 is SGDLS and CDR2 is YYNGEE in the germline V gene. The CDR3 sequence is 16 residues long. Time point of the sample: week 11, during vaccination. Every single dose of the vaccine, 300 ug of mutant IDH1 20-mer peptide, came with topical imiquimod. New astrocytomas of WHO grade 3 or 4 that were IDH1-mutant and ATRX-lost were found in the donors. The table came from immunoSEQ multiplex PCR; TCRdb's copy has only in-frame clones and leaves some out. The sample records about 62,000 clones, around 91% being singletons.

This TCR came from a man aged 40-49 years with glioma. The chain combines TRBV9 with TRBJ2-2, with 14 bases identical to TRBD2. The sequencing here drew on PBMCs, taken from a glioma patient whose treatment included an IDH1 peptide vaccine. CDR3 sequence (DNA): TGTGCCAGCAGCGCGTGGGGACTAGCGGGAGTGGGGGAGCTGTTTTTT. Translation gives CASSAWGLAGVGELFF. Filled out from reference TRBV9 and TRBJ2-2, the complete variable domain reads DSGVTQTPKHLITATGQRVTLRCSPRSGDLSVYWYQQSLDQGLQFLIQYYNGEERAKGNILERFSAQQFPDLHSELNLSSLELGDSALYFCASSAWGLAGVGELFFGEGSRLTVL.